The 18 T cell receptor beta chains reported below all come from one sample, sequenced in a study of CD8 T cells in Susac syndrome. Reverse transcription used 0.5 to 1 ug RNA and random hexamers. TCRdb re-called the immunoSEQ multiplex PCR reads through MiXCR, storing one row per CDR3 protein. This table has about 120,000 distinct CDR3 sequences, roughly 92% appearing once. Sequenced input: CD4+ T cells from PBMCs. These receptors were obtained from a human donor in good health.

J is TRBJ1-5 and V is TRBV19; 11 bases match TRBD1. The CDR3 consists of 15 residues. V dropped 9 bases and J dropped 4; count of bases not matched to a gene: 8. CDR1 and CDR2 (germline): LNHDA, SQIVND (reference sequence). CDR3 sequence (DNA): TGTGCCAGCGCCCGGACAGGGGGCGGGAATCAGCCCCAGCATTTT. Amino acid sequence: CASARTGGGNQPQHF.

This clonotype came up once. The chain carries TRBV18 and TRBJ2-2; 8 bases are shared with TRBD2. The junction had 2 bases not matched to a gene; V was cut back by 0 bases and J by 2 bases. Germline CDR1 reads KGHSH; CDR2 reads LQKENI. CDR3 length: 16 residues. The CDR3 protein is CASSPPSGGNTGELFF. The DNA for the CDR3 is TGTGCCAGCTCACCACCCAGCGGGGGAAACACCGGGGAGCTGTTTTTT.

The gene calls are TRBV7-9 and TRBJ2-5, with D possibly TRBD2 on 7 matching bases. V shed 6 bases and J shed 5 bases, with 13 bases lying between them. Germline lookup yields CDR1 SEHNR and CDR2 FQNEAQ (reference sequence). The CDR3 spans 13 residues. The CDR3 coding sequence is TGTGCCAGCAGTTTCAAGGGGGGGGAGACCCAGTACTTC. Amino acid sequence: CASSFKGGETQYF.

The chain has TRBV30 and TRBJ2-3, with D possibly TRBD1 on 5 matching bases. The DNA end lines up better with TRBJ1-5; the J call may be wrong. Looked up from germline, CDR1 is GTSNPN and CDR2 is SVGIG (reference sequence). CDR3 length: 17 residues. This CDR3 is CAWSGAGTYDSTDTQHF. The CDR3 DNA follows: TGTGCCTGGAGTGGGGCCGGGACGTATGATAGCACAGATACGCAGCATTTT.

The CDR3 loop reads CASSHEPGLAGLPEQYF. CDR3 coding DNA: TGTGCCAGCAGCCATGAACCGGGTCTAGCGGGGCTCCCCGAGCAGTACTTC. This rearrangement joins TRBV3-1 to TRBJ2-7, with 9 positions matching TRBD2. The ends lost 3 bases at V and 6 bases at J; junction bases unmatched: 15. This CDR3 comprises 17 residues. The V gene's germline CDR1 is LGHDT and CDR2 YNNKEL (reference sequence).

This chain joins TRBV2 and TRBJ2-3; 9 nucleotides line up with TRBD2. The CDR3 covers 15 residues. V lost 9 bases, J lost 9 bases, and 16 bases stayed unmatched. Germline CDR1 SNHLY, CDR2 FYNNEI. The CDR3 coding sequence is TGTGCCAGTGCCCTGACTAGCGGACCCACCGGGACGCAGTATTTT. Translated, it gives CASALTSGPTGTQYF.

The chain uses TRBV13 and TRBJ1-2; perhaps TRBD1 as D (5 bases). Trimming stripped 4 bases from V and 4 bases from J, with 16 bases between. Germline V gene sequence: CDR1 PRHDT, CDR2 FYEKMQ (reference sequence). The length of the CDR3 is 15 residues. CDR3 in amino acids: CASSSGGGLGYGYTF. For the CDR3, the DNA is TGTGCCAGCAGCTCAGGTGGGGGTTTGGGCTATGGCTACACCTTC.

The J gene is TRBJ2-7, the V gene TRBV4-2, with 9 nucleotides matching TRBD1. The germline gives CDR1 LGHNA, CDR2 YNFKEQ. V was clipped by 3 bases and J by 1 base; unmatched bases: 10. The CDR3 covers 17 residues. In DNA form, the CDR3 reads TGTGCCAGCAGCCAGGGTGGAGGGACAGGGATTTCCTACGAGCAGTACTTC. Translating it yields CASSQGGGTGISYEQYF.

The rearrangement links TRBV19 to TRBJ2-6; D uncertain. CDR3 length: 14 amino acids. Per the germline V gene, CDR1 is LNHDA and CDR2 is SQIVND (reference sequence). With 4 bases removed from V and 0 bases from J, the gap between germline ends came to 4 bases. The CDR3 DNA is TGTGCCAGTAGTACTTCCTCTGGGGCCAACGTCCTGACTTTC. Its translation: CASSTSSGANVLTF.

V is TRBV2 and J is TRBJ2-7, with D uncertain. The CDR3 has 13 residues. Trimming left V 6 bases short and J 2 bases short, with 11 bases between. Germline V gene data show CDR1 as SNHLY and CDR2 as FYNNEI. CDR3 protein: CASSQEFTYEQYF. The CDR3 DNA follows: TGTGCCAGCAGCCAGGAATTTACCTACGAGCAGTACTTC.

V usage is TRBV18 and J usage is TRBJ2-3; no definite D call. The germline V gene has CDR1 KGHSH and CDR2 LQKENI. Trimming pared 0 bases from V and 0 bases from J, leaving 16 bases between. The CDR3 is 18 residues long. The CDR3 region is CASSPPPGGRLSTDTQYF. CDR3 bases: TGTGCCAGCTCACCACCACCCGGTGGGCGGCTGAGCACAGATACGCAGTATTTT.

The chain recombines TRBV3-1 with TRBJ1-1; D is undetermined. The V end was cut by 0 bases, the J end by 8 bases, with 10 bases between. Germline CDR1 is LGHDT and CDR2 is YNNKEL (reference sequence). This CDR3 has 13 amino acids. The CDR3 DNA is TGTGCCAGCAGCCAAGAAGCGGGCCGGGAAGCTTTCTTT. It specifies CASSQEAGREAFF.

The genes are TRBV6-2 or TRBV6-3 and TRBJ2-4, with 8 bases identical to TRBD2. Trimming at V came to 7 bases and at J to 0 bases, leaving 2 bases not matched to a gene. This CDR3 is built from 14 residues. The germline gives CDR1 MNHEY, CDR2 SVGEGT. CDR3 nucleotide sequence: TGTGCCAGCACGGGGGGGCCAGCCAAAAACATTCAGTACTTC. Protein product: CASTGGPAKNIQYF.

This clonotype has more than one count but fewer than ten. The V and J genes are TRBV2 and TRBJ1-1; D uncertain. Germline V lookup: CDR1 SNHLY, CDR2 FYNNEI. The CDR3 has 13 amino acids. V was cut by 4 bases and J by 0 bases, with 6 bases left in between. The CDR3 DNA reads TGTGCCAGCAGTGGACGGTTGAACACTGAAGCTTTCTTT. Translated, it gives CASSGRLNTEAFF.

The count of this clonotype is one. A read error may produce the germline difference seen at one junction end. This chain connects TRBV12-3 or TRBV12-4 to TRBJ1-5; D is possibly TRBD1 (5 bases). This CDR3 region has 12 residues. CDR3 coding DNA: TGTGCCAGCAGTTTAGGGAGGGGCCGGGTCCGTTTT. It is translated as CASSLGRGRVRF.

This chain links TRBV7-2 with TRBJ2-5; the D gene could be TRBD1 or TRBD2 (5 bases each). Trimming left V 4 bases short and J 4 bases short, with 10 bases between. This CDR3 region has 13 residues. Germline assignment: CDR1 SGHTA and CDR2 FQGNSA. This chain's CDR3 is CASSSWGIETQYF. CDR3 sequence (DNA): TGTGCCAGCAGCTCCTGGGGGATAGAGACCCAGTACTTC.

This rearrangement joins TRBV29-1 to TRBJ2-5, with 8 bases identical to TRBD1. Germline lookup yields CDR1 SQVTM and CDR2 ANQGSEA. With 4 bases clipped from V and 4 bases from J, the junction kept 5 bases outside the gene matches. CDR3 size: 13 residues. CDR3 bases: TGCAGCGTTGCACCGGGACAGGCAGAGACCCAGTACTTC. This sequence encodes CSVAPGQAETQYF.

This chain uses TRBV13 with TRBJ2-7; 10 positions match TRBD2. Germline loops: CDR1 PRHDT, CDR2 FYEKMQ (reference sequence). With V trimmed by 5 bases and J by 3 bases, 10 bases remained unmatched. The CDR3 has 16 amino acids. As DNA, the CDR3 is TGTGCCAGCAGCCCGGGACTAGCGAAACCCGGCTACGAGCAGTACTTC. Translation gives CASSPGLAKPGYEQYF.